This T cell receptor beta chain was documented in a study of early T cells in non-severe SARS-CoV-2 infection. Trimming removed 4 bases from V and 15 bases from J; junction bases left unmatched: 7. This CDR3 has 13 residues. Germline lookup yields CDR1 DFQATT and CDR2 SNEGSKA (reference sequence). TCRdb called the 5' RACE reads again in MiXCR, with one record for every CDR3 protein. The sample records 55,000 to 65,000 distinct CDR3 sequences, about 15% being singletons. About this clonotype: What it binds is not known.

Study results and limitations: Anti-spike CD8 responses were favored in VDJdb matching, and private and CD4 specificities were missed.

This receptor was taken from an adult who was a healthcare worker with PCR-confirmed SARS-CoV-2 infection or an uninfected control (not recorded which). The chain combines TRBV20-1 with TRBJ2-1; 15 bases are shared with TRBD2. This sample comprised whole blood, obtained at baseline. The DNA of the CDR3 is TGCAGTGCTACCGGACTAGCGGGGGGGAGGCGGTTCTTC. Protein sequence: CSATGLAGGRRFF.